These 5 T cell receptor beta chains came from one sample sequenced in a study of blood T cells in healthy people across ages. A second about 6 to 11 cycle PCR used barcoded and J-beta primers. MiXCR, run by TCRdb on the 5' RACE reads, gives a single entry per CDR3 protein. Of 750,000 or so distinct CDR3 sequences listed, 20% to 25% are singletons. The same sample was also used in a study of T cells of mothers and their children.

The material sequenced was blood. The receptor source for this set is a boy between 10 and 17 years old in good health.

This clonotype was found a few times. The rearrangement joins TRBV7-9 to TRBJ2-5, with D perhaps TRBD1 (5 bases). Germline-derived CDR1 and CDR2 are SEHNR and FQNEAQ (reference sequence). Trimming took 3 bases from V and 11 from J, leaving 13 bases between them. There are 12 residues in the CDR3. CDR3 loop: CASSFGQPEQYF. For the CDR3, the DNA is TGTGCCAGCAGCTTCGGACAACCGGAGCAGTACTTC.

In its sample, this clonotype was seen a few times. V and J are TRBV20-1 and TRBJ2-3; TRBD2 aligns across 11 bases. V lost 4 bases, J lost 2 bases, and 8 bases stayed unmatched. Looked up from germline, CDR1 is DFQATT and CDR2 is SNEGSKA (reference sequence). The CDR3 has 16 residues. The DNA for the CDR3 is TGCAGTGCTACTACTCTAGCGGGAGGTATCACAGATACGCAGTATTTT. It yields the protein CSATTLAGGITDTQYF.

This rearrangement joins TRBV5-1 to TRBJ1-6; 8 nucleotides line up with TRBD1. CDR1 SGHRS and CDR2 YFSETQ come from the germline V gene. With 3 bases clipped from V and 7 bases from J, the junction kept 9 bases outside the gene matches. The CDR3 runs 16 residues. The CDR3 sequence: CASSSPTDRVNSPLHF. The DNA for the CDR3 is TGCGCCAGCAGCTCACCCACGGACAGGGTCAATTCACCCCTCCACTTT.

This chain connects TRBV7-9 to TRBJ2-7; D remains unclear. V lost 3 bases to trimming and J lost 5 bases, with 17 bases between them. This CDR3 is built from 15 residues. Per germline, CDR1 SEHNR and CDR2 FQNEAQ (reference sequence). CDR3 region: CASSLFESGGNEQYF. In nucleotides, the CDR3 is TGTGCCAGCAGCTTGTTCGAGTCGGGTGGAAACGAGCAGTACTTC.

This clonotype turned up a few times. This chain connects TRBV4-3 to TRBJ2-6; 7 bases fit TRBD2. Germline CDR1 is LGHNA and CDR2 is YSLEER. The ends lost 0 bases at V and 3 bases at J; junction bases unmatched: 11. CDR3 size: 19 residues. The CDR3: CASSQDNSGGGYGANVLTF. The CDR3 bases are TGCGCCAGCAGCCAAGATAATAGTGGCGGGGGTTATGGGGCCAACGTCCTGACTTTC.